This passage covers 3 T cell receptor beta chains from one sample sequenced in a study of T cells after posttransplantation cyclophosphamide. Cyclophosphamide on days +3 and +4 followed busulfan-fludarabine conditioning and a marrow graft. The repertoire was sequenced with immunoSEQ multiplex PCR; TCRdb's copy has only in-frame clones and lacks some. The table shows 6,000 or so clones, with approximately 83% occurring only once. Specimen: CD4+ T cells sorted from blood, collected roughly 350 days after allogeneic stem cell transplant with posttransplant cyclophosphamide. The receptor set was obtained from a male patient aged 50 to 59 who received an allogeneic stem cell transplant from a related donor and was CMV-positive. Part of the T cell pool may stem from the graft donor.

This chain links TRBV29-1 with TRBJ2-4; 10 nucleotides agree with TRBD1. The V and J ends lost 5 bases and 7 bases, in that order; junction bases with no gene match: 8. The CDR3 length is 14 residues. Looked up from germline, CDR1 is SQVTM and CDR2 is ANQGSEA. The CDR3 region has the DNA TGCAGCGTTAGGAGACAGGGGGCGCTGAACATTCAGTACTTC. It is translated as CSVRRQGALNIQYF.

The V call is TRBV11-3, the J call TRBJ2-7; a possible D gene is TRBD1 (7 bases). V shed 5 bases and J shed 5 bases, with 19 bases lying between them. The CDR3 covers 15 residues. Germline assignment: CDR1 SGHNT and CDR2 YENEEA. CDR3 protein: CASSPGGFKTHEQYF. In nucleotides, the CDR3 is TGTGCCAGCAGCCCAGGGGGGTTCAAAACCCACGAGCAGTACTTC.

This chain links TRBV10-1 with TRBJ2-7, with 9 bases identical to TRBD1. This CDR3 has 17 residues. The V gene's germline CDR1 is WNHNN and CDR2 SYGVQD (reference sequence). Germline trimming cut 2 bases from V and 5 bases from J; bases unmatched to any gene: 13. CDR3 protein: CASSETFRDRVYNEQYF. CDR3 nucleotide sequence: TGCGCCAGCAGTGAGACGTTCCGGGACAGGGTCTACAACGAGCAGTACTTC.